This paragraph covers one T cell receptor beta chain sequence. Antigen unknown. CDR3 length: 15 amino acids. Germline assignment: CDR1 MNHEY and CDR2 SVGEGT. The trim removed 5 bases at V and 6 bases at J, leaving 11 bases unmatched. The data were produced by immunoSEQ multiplex PCR, yet TCRdb's version contains in-frame clones alone and is incomplete. This table holds 85,000 to 100,000 clones, approximately 84% found once. The data originate from a study of T cell responses to AZD1222 COVID-19 vaccine. Broader study findings: Baseline seropositivity characterized only a handful of AZD1222 recipients.

Sample: peripheral blood, taken on day 0 of AZD1222 vaccination. This sequence originates from an adult in good health. This sequence joins TRBV6-2 or TRBV6-3 and TRBJ2-7; 9 bases match TRBD1. The CDR3 DNA is TGTGCCAGCAGTACAGGGGGCAAGGGAACTGGCGAGCAGTACTTC. Protein: CASSTGGKGTGEQYF.